The entry that follows covers one T cell receptor (beta chain) sequence. Antigen specificity is unknown. The method was immunoSEQ multiplex PCR; TCRdb's version includes in-frame clones alone and lacks a portion of them. This table holds 37,000 or so clones, around 81% found once. This entry is derived from a study of OX40 agonist ivuxolimab in advanced cancers. General study findings and limits: Clonal expansion from baseline to week 6 occurred in both CD4+ and CD8+ T cells. There were, on average, more expanded clones in CD8+ T cells than in CD4+. Low normalized T-cell clonal expansion was also seen in some nonresponders.

CDR1 and CDR2 from the germline V gene are SGHRS and YFSETQ. The CDR3 extends over 13 amino acids. V gave up 5 bases and J gave up 5 bases, with 14 bases separating them. This chain uses TRBV5-1 with TRBJ2-7, with a tentative D call TRBD2 (5 bases). This TCR came from an adult with an advanced solid tumor such as melanoma, head and neck, liver or kidney cancer. The sequenced sample was CD4+ or CD8+ T cells sorted from blood, obtained in a trial of the OX40 agonist ivuxolimab. The CDR3 DNA is TGCGCCAGCAGAGTCGGCGGGTTCCACGAGCAGTACTTC. Translated, it gives CASRVGGFHEQYF.